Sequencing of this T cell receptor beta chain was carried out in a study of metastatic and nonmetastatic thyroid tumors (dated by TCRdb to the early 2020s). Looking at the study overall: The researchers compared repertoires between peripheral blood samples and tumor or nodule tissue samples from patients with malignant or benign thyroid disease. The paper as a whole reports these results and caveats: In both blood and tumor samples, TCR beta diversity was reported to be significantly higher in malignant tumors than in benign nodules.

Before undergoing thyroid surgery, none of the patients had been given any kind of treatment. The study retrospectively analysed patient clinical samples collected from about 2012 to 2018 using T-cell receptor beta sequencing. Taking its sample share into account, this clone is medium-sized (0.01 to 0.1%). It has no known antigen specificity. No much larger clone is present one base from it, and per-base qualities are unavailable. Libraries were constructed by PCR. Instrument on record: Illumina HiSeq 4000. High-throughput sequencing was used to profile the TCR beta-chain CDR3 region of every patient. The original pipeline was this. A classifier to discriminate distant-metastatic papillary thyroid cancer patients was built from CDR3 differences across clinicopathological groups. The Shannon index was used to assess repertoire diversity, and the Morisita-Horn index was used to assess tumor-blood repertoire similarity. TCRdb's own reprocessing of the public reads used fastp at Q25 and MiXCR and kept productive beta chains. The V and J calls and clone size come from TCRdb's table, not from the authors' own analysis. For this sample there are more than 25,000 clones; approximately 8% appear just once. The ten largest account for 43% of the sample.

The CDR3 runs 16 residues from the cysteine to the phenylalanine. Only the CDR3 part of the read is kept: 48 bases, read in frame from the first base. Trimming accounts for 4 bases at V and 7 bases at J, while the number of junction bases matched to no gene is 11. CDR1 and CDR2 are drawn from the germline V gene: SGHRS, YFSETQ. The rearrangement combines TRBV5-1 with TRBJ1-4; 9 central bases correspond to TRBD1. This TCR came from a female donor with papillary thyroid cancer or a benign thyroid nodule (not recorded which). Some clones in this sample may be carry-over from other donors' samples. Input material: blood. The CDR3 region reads CASSPEQGARSEKLFF. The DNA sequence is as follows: TGCGCCAGCAGCCCAGAACAGGGGGCGCGAAGTGAAAAACTGTTTTTT.